This record concerns one T cell receptor beta chain sequence. The antigen is unknown. V trimming: 3 bases; J trimming: 1 base; junction bases outside the gene matches: 6. This CDR3 has 18 amino acids. CDR1 LGHNA and CDR2 YSLEER come from the germline V gene. This sample is drawn from a study of CD8+ T cells in alopecia areata. At the level of the study: It was oral tofacitinib, at 5 to 10 mg twice daily, that treated patients received. Dosing with tofacitinib proceeded for 6 to 18 months, followed by 6 months off drug.

Specimens obtained from alopecia areata patients comprised lesional scalp punch biopsies and peripheral blood. Isolated RNA was reverse transcribed into cDNA used as the sequencing template. Assay: immunoSEQ multiplex PCR; the TCRdb copy retains only in-frame clones and omits some. Here the sample spans 130,000 or so clones, roughly 50% being singletons. Study-wide results and limits: Clonality exceeded that of normal scalp in lesional scalp, most notably in alopecia totalis/universalis.

The TCR originated in a human donor with alopecia areata. The chain combines TRBV4-3 with TRBJ2-6, with 10 nucleotides matching TRBD1. The sample in question was CD8+ T cells sorted from blood, obtained at week 0. The CDR3 spells CASSQRDRGPSGANVLTF. In nucleotides, the CDR3 is TGCGCCAGCAGCCAGCGGGACAGGGGCCCATCTGGGGCCAACGTCCTGACTTTC.